This entry lists 9 T cell receptor beta chains sequenced from one sample in a study of cytomegalovirus exposure and HLA in healthy donors. It was with 60 Vbeta and 13 Jbeta primers that the PCR ran. Using immunoSEQ multiplex PCR, the repertoire was profiled, and TCRdb retains in-frame clones only, with some absent. There are more than 150,000 clones in the sample; 87% occur only once, and less than 0.3% lies in the top ten. Specimen: PBMCs. The source of these receptors is a girl less than two years old in good health and CMV-seronegative.

This chain connects TRBV6-1 to TRBJ2-5; TRBD2 matches 9 bases. Germline lookup yields CDR1 MNHNS and CDR2 SASEGT. The CDR3 is made up of 15 amino acids. Unmatched junction bases numbered 12, after V lost 8 bases and J lost 5 bases. In DNA form, the CDR3 reads TGTGCCAGCGGGATCGGGAGCGGGGGGCGGGAGACCCAGTACTTC. This translates into CASGIGSGGRETQYF.

The CDR3 DNA is TGTGCCACCCTGATGGGACGGGGAGGCTATGGCTACACCTTC. Encoded protein: CATLMGRGGYGYTF. The rearrangement uses TRBV10-3 and TRBJ1-2; weak D call: TRBD1 (5 bases). In germline, CDR1 is ENHRY, CDR2 SYGVKD. There are 14 residues in the CDR3. The V end was cut by 10 bases, the J end by 4 bases, with 19 bases between.

The J gene is TRBJ2-2, the V gene TRBV5-4, with TRBD1 matching over 11 bases. After removal of 8 bases from V and 6 bases from J, the junction contained 9 bases not matched to a gene. The CDR3 length is 15 residues. In germline, CDR1 is SGHNT, CDR2 YYREEE (reference sequence). The CDR3 nucleotides read TGTGCCAGTAGTTCCGGGACAGGGGGGGCCGGGGAGCTGTTTTTT. Protein sequence: CASSSGTGGAGELFF.

This clone was counted a single time. The chain combines TRBV6-4 with TRBJ2-7; 10 bases are a match to TRBD2. The germline gives CDR1 MRHNA, CDR2 SNTAGT. The CDR3 covers 16 residues. V lost 4 bases, J lost 5 bases, and 11 bases stayed unmatched. The CDR3 spells CASSASGSRFIHEQYF. Written as DNA, the CDR3 is TGTGCCAGCAGTGCTAGCGGGAGTAGGTTTATCCACGAGCAGTACTTC.

The chain uses TRBV2 and TRBJ2-7; 7 bases are a match to TRBD2. This CDR3 contains 13 residues. Germline V CDR1 and CDR2: SNHLY, FYNNEI. V shed 7 bases and J 0 bases; nucleotides not matched to a gene: 3. The CDR3 nucleotides are TGTGCCAGCACCGGGACTAACTCCTACGAGCAGTACTTC. Translating it yields CASTGTNSYEQYF.

V and J are TRBV29-1 and TRBJ2-1; TRBD1 aligns across 10 bases. Germline values: CDR1 SQVTM, CDR2 ANQGSEA. The ends lost 3 bases at V and 3 bases at J; junction bases unmatched: 2. The CDR3 runs 14 residues. CDR3 sequence reads: CSVEGTGVYNEQFF. CDR3 nucleotides: TGCAGCGTTGAGGGGACAGGGGTCTACAATGAGCAGTTCTTC.

The rearrangement joins TRBV4-1 to TRBJ2-5; D possibly corresponds to TRBD2 (6 bases). The CDR3 sequence is 15 residues long. Trimming took off 0 bases at V and 4 bases at J, with 12 bases between the two ends. Germline V gene lookup returns CDR1 MGHRA and CDR2 YSYEKL. The CDR3 nucleotides read TGCGCCAGCAGCCAAGAGGGGGGAGTGCGAGAGACCCAGTACTTC. It codes for CASSQEGGVRETQYF.

The chain uses TRBV9 and TRBJ2-7; TRBD1 matches 11 bases. Germline CDR1 reads SGDLS; CDR2 reads YYNGEE. This CDR3 is built from 16 residues. Losses at the gene ends were 2 bases for V and 4 bases for J; bases not matched to a gene: 8. CDR3 region: CASSVDPGTGGYEQYF. The DNA for the CDR3 is TGTGCCAGCAGCGTTGACCCCGGGACAGGGGGATACGAGCAGTACTTC.

In regard to this clone: At one boundary the junction diverges from the germline segment, which might be a read error. V gene TRBV6-5 combines with J gene TRBJ2-5; D unclear. There are 13 residues in the CDR3. Germline-derived CDR1 and CDR2 are MNHEY and SVGAGI. The CDR3, as DNA: TGTGCCACCAGTATCGGGTTTAAAGAGACCCAGTACTTC. Amino acids: CATSIGFKETQYF.